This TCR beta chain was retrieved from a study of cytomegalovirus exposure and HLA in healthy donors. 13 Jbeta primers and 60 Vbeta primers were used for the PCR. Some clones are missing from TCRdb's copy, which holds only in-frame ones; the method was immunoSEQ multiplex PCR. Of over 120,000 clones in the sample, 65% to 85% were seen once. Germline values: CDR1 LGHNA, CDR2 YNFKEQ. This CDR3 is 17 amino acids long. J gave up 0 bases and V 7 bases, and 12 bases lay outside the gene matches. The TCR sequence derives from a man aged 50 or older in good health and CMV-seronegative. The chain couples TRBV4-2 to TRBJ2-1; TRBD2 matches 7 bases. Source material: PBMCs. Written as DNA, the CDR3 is TGTGCCAGCACCCCGTTCCTAGCGGCTAGCTCCTACAATGAGCAGTTCTTC. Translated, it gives CASTPFLAASSYNEQFF.